Here is one TCR beta chain with its context. A junction end diverges from the germline sequence, so it may reflect a read error. This record comes from a study of Ad26.COV2.S vaccination and SARS-CoV-2 variants. Treatment here: some 19 received Ad26.COV2.S at low or high dose, single or two shots; roughly five received placebo; per-sample allocation not given. The samples were gathered on day 63 after the first injection of vaccine or placebo. The repertoire was sequenced with immunoSEQ multiplex PCR; TCRdb's copy has only in-frame clones and lacks some. The sample yields about 420,000 clones, 88% seen once. Specimen: peripheral blood, collected in a trial of Ad26.COV2.S vaccine versus placebo. The clonotype comes from a person aged 18-65 years who received the Ad26.COV2.S COVID-19 vaccine or a placebo.

In DNA form, the CDR3 reads TGCGCCCGCAGCCGCCCCGGACAGGGGGCAAGGGGTAATGAAAAACTGTTTTTT. Its translation is CARSRPGQGARGNEKLFF. V is TRBV23-1 and J is TRBJ1-4; 11 bases match TRBD1. TRBV23-1 is treated as an ORF (open reading frame) with a function not yet certain. The CDR3 spans 18 residues.